Presented here are 22 T cell receptor beta chains from one specimen sequenced in a study of regulatory T cells in long-lasting Graves disease. Time point denoted: newly diagnosed GD, antithyroid drugs for less than 3 months. PBMC RNA served as the TCR library source. For TCR beta, libraries came from iRepertoire HTBI primers and Arm-PCR of CDR3 regions. TCRdb re-derived calls from the multiplex PCR reads in MiXCR, one entry per CDR3 protein. Of 500,000 or so distinct CDR3 sequences listed, about 16% are singletons. These sequences were also reported in another study, on T cells in Graves' hyperthyroidism and ophthalmopathy.

Sequencing was performed on peripheral blood mononuclear cells (PBMCs), taken at new diagnosis, from a patient treated with antithyroid drugs. The receptors here all came from a man aged 35-49 years with Graves disease.

This clonotype was counted many times. The V gene is TRBV24-1, the J gene TRBJ2-2; 7 nucleotides match TRBD1. This CDR3 contains 13 residues. CDR1 is KGHDR and CDR2 is SFDVKD in the germline V gene. The junction had 2 bases not matched to a gene; V was cut back by 5 bases and J by 6 bases. CDR3 in amino acids: CATSATGAGELFF. In DNA form, the CDR3 reads TGTGCCACCAGTGCCACAGGGGCCGGGGAGCTGTTTTTT.

This clonotype was observed many times. The junction does not match germline at one end; this may be a read error. The chain is built from TRBV5-1 and TRBJ2-5; no definite D call. CDR1 is SGHRS and CDR2 is YFSETQ in the germline V gene. The CDR3 has 11 amino acids. The CDR3 spells CASSLAETQYF. The CDR3, as DNA: TGTGCCAGCAGCTTAGCAGAGACCCAGTACTTC.

This rearrangement joins TRBV20-1 to TRBJ2-3; maybe TRBD2 (6 bases). The germline CDR1 and CDR2 sequences are DFQATT and SNEGSKA (reference sequence). The CDR3 is 15 amino acids. V was shortened by 6 bases and J by 5 bases, with 21 bases between the two germline ends. The CDR3 region is CSATPSVGVEDTQYF. In nucleotides, the CDR3 is TGCAGTGCAACGCCTAGCGTCGGAGTGGAAGATACGCAGTATTTT.

The gene calls are TRBV20-1 and TRBJ2-3, with D tentatively TRBD1 (6 bases). V was clipped by 8 bases and J by 2 bases, with 17 bases between them. The CDR3 is made up of 14 amino acids. CDR1 DFQATT and CDR2 SNEGSKA come from the germline V gene (reference sequence). Here the CDR3 DNA reads TGCAGTCCGAGGGACACCACAAACACAGATACGCAGTATTTT. This sequence encodes CSPRDTTNTDTQYF.

This clonotype was seen ten or more times. CDR3 protein: CASSLGQGMDEQFF. CDR3 nucleotides: TGTGCCAGCAGCTTAGGTCAGGGTATGGATGAGCAGTTCTTC. J is TRBJ2-1 and V is TRBV11-2, with a weak D call TRBD1 (5 bases). The V gene lost 1 base and the J gene lost 8 bases, with 12 bases spanning the gap. Germline values: CDR1 SGHAT, CDR2 FQNNGV. The length of the CDR3 is 14 residues.

This clonotype has at least ten counts. The J gene is TRBJ1-1, the V gene TRBV6-2 or TRBV6-3; D remains unclear. V lost 5 bases to trimming and J lost 7 bases, with 20 bases between them. CDR3 size: 15 residues. Germline assignment: CDR1 MNHEY and CDR2 SVGEGT. In DNA form, the CDR3 reads TGTGCCAGCAGTGAAACGCCTATGTCAGAGGGTGAAGCTTTCTTT. Translation gives CASSETPMSEGEAFF.

The rearrangement uses TRBV7-9 and TRBJ2-6; no clear D. V lost 6 bases and J lost 0, with 21 bases in between. CDR1 is SEHNR and CDR2 is FQNEAQ in the germline V gene (reference sequence). The CDR3 consists of 19 residues. The CDR3 nucleotides are TGTGCCAGCAGAGGTCGCGCAGCCTTACCAAACTCTGGGGCCAACGTCCTGACTTTC. As protein: CASRGRAALPNSGANVLTF.

At least ten counts were recorded for this clonotype. V usage is TRBV3-1 and J usage is TRBJ2-3; 7 bases fit TRBD2. The germline V gene has CDR1 LGHDT and CDR2 YNNKEL (reference sequence). This CDR3 comprises 16 residues. J lost 7 bases, V lost 1 base, and 11 bases had no gene match. This CDR3 reads CASSQGGSSGANTQYF. The DNA for the CDR3 is TGTGCCAGCAGCCAAGGAGGGTCTAGCGGTGCAAATACGCAGTATTTT.

The CDR3 sequence: CASSQVKGDGPYEQYF. CDR3 nucleotides: TGCGCCAGCAGCCAAGTGAAGGGGGACGGCCCCTACGAGCAGTACTTC. The chain recombines TRBV4-1 with TRBJ2-7; TRBD1 might be the D (6 bases). The V gene's germline CDR1 is MGHRA and CDR2 YSYEKL. The CDR3 extends over 16 amino acids. Deletions cut 1 base from V and 2 bases from J, with 15 bases between.

This clonotype was found many times. V is TRBV2 and J is TRBJ1-1; 9 bases are a match to TRBD1. Germline V gives CDR1 SNHLY, CDR2 FYNNEI. The CDR3 consists of 16 residues. V was pared by 6 bases and J by 2 bases, with 10 bases of the junction left unmatched. This chain's CDR3 is CASSAGGTGTNTEAFF. CDR3 nucleotides: TGTGCCAGCAGCGCCGGCGGGACAGGGACTAACACTGAAGCTTTCTTT.

This clonotype has only a few counts. The V gene is TRBV6-1, the J gene TRBJ2-1; 7 positions agree with TRBD1. The germline CDR1 and CDR2 sequences are MNHNS and SASEGT. J lost 2 bases, V lost 1 base, and 2 bases had no gene match. The CDR3 has 15 residues. The CDR3 spells CASSEGDSAYNEQFF. CDR3 DNA: TGTGCCAGCAGTGAAGGGGACAGTGCCTACAATGAGCAGTTCTTC.

The sample holds many counts of this clonotype. The V gene is TRBV2, the J gene TRBJ2-7; D may be TRBD1 (7 bases). Looked up from germline, CDR1 is SNHLY and CDR2 is FYNNEI. V was clipped by 7 bases and J by 0 bases, with 16 bases between them. The CDR3 totals 15 residues. CDR3 loop: CASNFGGQPSYEQYF. DNA of the CDR3: TGTGCCAGCAACTTCGGGGGACAGCCCTCCTACGAGCAGTACTTC. Combining the CDR3 with reference TRBV2 and TRBJ2-7 gives the whole variable domain EPEVTQTPSHQVTQMGQEVILRCVPISNHLYFYWYRQILGQKVEFLVSFYNNEISEKSEIFDDQFSVERPDGSNFTLKIRSTKLEDSAMYFCASNFGGQPSYEQYFGPGTRLTVT.

This clonotype was recorded at least ten times. The J gene is TRBJ2-1, the V gene TRBV27; D is ambiguous. Trimming left V 6 bases short and J 6 bases short, with 6 bases between. Germline V gene data show CDR1 as MNHEY and CDR2 as SMNVEV (reference sequence). The CDR3 is 11 residues long. The CDR3 loop is CASRIGNEQFF. CDR3 DNA sequence: TGTGCCAGCAGGATCGGCAATGAGCAGTTCTTC.

This clonotype was detected ten times or more. CDR3 sequence (DNA): TGTGCCAGCAGTTTGGCCCCTCGGGCCCTCCACTTT. Its translation: CASSLAPRALHF. The genes are TRBV28 and TRBJ1-6; D is undetermined. Trimming cost V 3 bases and J 14 bases, with 11 bases left between them. Germline V gene lookup returns CDR1 MDHEN and CDR2 SYDVKM. The CDR3 sequence is 12 residues long.

In this sample, this clonotype turned up many times. The chain is built from TRBV2 and TRBJ2-1, with D possibly matching TRBD2 (7 bases). Per germline, CDR1 SNHLY and CDR2 FYNNEI. Trimming left V 10 bases short and J 7 bases short, with 20 bases between. The CDR3 length is 14 residues. CDR3 coding DNA: TGTGCCACCCGGGGGGCTAGTGGGGCGAATGAGCAGTTCTTC. It yields the protein CATRGASGANEQFF. The full variable domain, in which reference TRBV2 and TRBJ2-1 provide the parts outside the CDR3, is EPEVTQTPSHQVTQMGQEVILRCVPISNHLYFYWYRQILGQKVEFLVSFYNNEISEKSEIFDDQFSVERPDGSNFTLKIRSTKLEDSAMYFCATRGASGANEQFFGPGTRLTVL.

This clonotype has just a few counts. The V and J genes are TRBV5-1 and TRBJ1-2; D is possibly TRBD1 (6 bases). Germline V lookup: CDR1 SGHRS, CDR2 YFSETQ. The V end lost 2 bases, the J end lost 0 bases, and 14 bases lay between the germline ends. The CDR3 extends over 16 amino acids. The CDR3 sequence: CASSFPGGHTNYGYTF. For the CDR3, the DNA is TGCGCCAGCAGCTTCCCCGGGGGCCACACTAACTATGGCTACACCTTC.

The DNA for the CDR3 is TGCGCCAGCAGCTGGAAACGCGCGGGAGTTTTGTACGAGCAGTACTTC. As protein: CASSWKRAGVLYEQYF. The chain has TRBV5-1 and TRBJ2-7; 7 bases agree with TRBD2. The CDR3 runs to 16 residues. Germline CDR1 and CDR2: SGHRS and YFSETQ. J was trimmed by 4 bases and V by 3 bases; bases with no gene match: 13. Full variable domain (missing parts from reference TRBV5-1 and TRBJ2-7): KAGVTQTPRYLIKTRGQQVTLSCSPISGHRSVSWYQQTPGQGLQFLFEYFSETQRNKGNFPGRFSGRQFSNSRSEMNVSTLELGDSALYLCASSWKRAGVLYEQYFGPGTRLTVT.

This clonotype showed up many times. DNA of the CDR3: TGCGCCAGCAGCTTGCGCCCGGCAGGGCTAGCGGGAGTTGGCACAGATACGCAGTATTTT. As protein: CASSLRPAGLAGVGTDTQYF. V and J are TRBV5-1 and TRBJ2-3, with TRBD2 matching over 10 bases. This CDR3 spans 20 amino acids. V dropped 1 base and J dropped 1; count of bases not matched to a gene: 15. Germline-derived CDR1 and CDR2 are SGHRS and YFSETQ.

This clonotype was detected many times. The V and J genes are TRBV7-2 and TRBJ2-3; TRBD2 is a possible D gene (5 bases). Trimming shortened V by 5 bases and J by 0 bases, and 15 bases separated the two germline ends. Germline CDR1 reads SGHTA; CDR2 reads FQGNSA. The CDR3 runs to 16 residues. CDR3 nucleotides: TGTGCCAGCAGCCTAGGACTTCTTCCCAGCACAGATACGCAGTATTTT. Translated, it gives CASSLGLLPSTDTQYF.

This clonotype was counted many times. The rearrangement uses TRBV18 and TRBJ2-5; 10 positions agree with TRBD1. Germline V lookup: CDR1 KGHSH, CDR2 LQKENI. This CDR3 is 13 amino acids long. Germline trimming cut 6 bases from V and 4 bases from J; bases unmatched to any gene: 2. The CDR3 region has the DNA TGTGCCAGCTCTCGGACAGGGGGAGAGACCCAGTACTTC. This translates into CASSRTGGETQYF.

There are many counts of this clonotype. This chain joins TRBV11-3 and TRBJ2-1, with 12 bases that match TRBD2. The CDR3 sequence is 16 residues long. Germline V gene sequence: CDR1 SGHNT, CDR2 YENEEA. Trimming cost V 3 bases and J 7 bases; bases outside gene matches: 7. The CDR3 sequence: CASSLRLAGDINEQFF. CDR3 DNA sequence: TGTGCCAGCAGCTTGAGACTAGCGGGAGATATAAATGAGCAGTTCTTC.

This clonotype has a handful of counts. V gene TRBV7-3 combines with J gene TRBJ2-1; D uncertain. This CDR3 has 14 residues. V lost 1 base and J lost 7, with 11 bases in between. Germline V gene data show CDR1 as SGHTA and CDR2 as FQGTGA. CDR3 DNA: TGTGCCAGCAGCTTAAAGGGCCTTGGGAATGAGCAGTTCTTC. Translation: CASSLKGLGNEQFF.